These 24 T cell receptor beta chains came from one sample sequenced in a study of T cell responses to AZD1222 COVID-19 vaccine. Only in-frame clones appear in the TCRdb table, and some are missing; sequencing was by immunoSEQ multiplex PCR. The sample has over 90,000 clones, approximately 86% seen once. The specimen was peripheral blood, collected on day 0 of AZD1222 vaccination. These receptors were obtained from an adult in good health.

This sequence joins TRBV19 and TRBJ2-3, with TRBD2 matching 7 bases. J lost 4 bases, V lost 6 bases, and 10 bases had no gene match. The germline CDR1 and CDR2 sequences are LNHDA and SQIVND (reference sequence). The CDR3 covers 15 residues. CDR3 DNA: TGTGCCAGTAGCCCAAGCGGCGGGGGTGCAGATACGCAGTATTTT. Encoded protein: CASSPSGGGADTQYF.

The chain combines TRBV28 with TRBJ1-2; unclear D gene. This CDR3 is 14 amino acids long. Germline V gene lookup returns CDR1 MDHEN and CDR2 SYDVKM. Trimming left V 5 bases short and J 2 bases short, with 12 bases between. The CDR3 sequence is CASSLPTGNYGYTF. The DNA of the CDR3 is TGTGCCAGCAGTCTCCCGACGGGAAACTATGGCTACACCTTC.

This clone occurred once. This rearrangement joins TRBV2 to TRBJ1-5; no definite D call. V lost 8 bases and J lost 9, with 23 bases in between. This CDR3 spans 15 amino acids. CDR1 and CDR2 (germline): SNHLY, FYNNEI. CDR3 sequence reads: CASGPRTGAIGPQHF. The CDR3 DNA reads TGTGCCAGCGGACCTAGGACGGGAGCGATTGGGCCCCAGCATTTT.

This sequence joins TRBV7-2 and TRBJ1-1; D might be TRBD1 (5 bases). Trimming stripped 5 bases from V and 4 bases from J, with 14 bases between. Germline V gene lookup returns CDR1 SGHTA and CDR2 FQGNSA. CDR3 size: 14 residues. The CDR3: CASSPTKGLTEAFF. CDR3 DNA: TGTGCCAGCAGCCCGACCAAGGGGCTCACTGAAGCTTTCTTT.

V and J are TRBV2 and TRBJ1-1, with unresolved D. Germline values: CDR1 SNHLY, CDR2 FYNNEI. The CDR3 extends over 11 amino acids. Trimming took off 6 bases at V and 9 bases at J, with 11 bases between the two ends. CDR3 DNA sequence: TGTGCCAGCAGAAGCGTGGCCCAAGCTTTCTTT. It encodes CASRSVAQAFF.

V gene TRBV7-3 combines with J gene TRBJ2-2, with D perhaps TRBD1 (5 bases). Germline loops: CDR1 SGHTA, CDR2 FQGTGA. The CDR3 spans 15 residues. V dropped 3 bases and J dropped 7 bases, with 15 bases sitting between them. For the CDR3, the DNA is TGTGCCAGCAGCTTCAACAGCAGGGCGGTCGGGGAGCTGTTTTTT. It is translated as CASSFNSRAVGELFF.

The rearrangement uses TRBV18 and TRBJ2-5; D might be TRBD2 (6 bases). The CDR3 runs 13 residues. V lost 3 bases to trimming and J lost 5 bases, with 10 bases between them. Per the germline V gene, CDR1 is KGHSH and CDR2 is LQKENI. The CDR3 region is CASSPLGGETQYF. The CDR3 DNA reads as TGTGCCAGCTCACCCCTAGGAGGGGAGACCCAGTACTTC.

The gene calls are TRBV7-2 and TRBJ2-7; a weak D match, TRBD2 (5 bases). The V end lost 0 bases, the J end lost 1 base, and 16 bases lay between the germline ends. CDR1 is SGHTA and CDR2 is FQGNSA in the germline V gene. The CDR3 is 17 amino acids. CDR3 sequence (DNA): TGTGCCAGCAGCTTAGCCCCCCTTAGTACGGGATCCTACGAGCAGTACTTC. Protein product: CASSLAPLSTGSYEQYF.

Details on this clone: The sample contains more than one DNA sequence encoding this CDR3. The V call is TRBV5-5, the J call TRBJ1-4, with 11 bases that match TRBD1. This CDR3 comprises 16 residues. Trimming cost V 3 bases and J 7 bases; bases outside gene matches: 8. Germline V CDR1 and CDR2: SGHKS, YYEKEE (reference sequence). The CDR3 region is CASSSAGGTGGEKLFF. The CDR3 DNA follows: TGTGCCAGCAGCTCCGCCGGCGGGACAGGGGGTGAAAAACTGTTTTTT.

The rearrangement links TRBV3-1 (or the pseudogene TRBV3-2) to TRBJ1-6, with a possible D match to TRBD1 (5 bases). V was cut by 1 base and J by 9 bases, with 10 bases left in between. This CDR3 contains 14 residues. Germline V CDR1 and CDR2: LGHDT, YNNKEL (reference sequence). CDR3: CASSQGQGISPLHF. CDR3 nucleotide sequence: TGTGCCAGCAGCCAAGGGCAGGGTATTTCACCCCTCCACTTT.

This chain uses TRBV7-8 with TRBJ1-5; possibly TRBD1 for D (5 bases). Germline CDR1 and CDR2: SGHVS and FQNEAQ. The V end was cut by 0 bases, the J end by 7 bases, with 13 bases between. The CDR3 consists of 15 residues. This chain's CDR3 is CASSLAPGEGQPQHF. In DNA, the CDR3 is TGTGCCAGCAGCTTAGCGCCGGGGGAGGGACAGCCCCAGCATTTT. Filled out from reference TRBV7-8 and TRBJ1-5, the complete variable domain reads GAGVSQSPRYKVAKRGQDVALRCDPISGHVSLFWYQQALGQGPEFLTYFQNEAQLDKSGLPSDRFFAERPEGSVSTLKIQRTQQEDSAVYLCASSLAPGEGQPQHFGDGTRLSIL.

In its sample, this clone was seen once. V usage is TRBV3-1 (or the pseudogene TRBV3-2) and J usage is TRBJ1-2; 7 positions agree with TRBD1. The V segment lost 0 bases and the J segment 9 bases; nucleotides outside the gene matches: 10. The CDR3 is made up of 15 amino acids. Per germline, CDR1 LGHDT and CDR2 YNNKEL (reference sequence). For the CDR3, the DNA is TGTGCCAGCAGCCAAGAAGGACAGGCACCCGTCAGCTACACCTTC. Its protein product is CASSQEGQAPVSYTF.

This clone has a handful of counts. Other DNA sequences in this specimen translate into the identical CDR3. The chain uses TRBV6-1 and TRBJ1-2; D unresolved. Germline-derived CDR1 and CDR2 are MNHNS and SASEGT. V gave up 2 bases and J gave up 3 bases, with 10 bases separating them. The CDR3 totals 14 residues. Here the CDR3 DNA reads TGTGCCAGCAGTGAATCGGGTACCTACTATGGCTACACCTTC. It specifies CASSESGTYYGYTF.

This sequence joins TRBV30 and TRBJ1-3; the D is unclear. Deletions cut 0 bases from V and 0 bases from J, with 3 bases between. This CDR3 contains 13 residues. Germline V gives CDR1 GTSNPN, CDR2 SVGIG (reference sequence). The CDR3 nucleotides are TGTGCCTGGAGTGTTAACTCTGGAAACACCATATATTTT. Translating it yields CAWSVNSGNTIYF.

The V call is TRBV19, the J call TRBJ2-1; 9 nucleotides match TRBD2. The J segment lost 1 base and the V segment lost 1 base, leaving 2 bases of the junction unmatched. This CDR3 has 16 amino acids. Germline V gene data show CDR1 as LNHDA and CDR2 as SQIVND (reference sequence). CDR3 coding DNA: TGTGCCAGTAGTATAGTAAGCGGGGGGTCCTACAATGAGCAGTTCTTC. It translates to CASSIVSGGSYNEQFF.

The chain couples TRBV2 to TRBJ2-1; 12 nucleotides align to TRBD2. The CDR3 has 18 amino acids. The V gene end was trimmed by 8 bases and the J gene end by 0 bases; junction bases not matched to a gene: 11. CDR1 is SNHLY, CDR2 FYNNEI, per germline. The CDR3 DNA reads TGTGCCAGCTTTTACGGGACTAGCGGGCTACTCTCCTACAATGAGCAGTTCTTC. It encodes CASFYGTSGLLSYNEQFF. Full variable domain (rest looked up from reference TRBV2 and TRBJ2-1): EPEVTQTPSHQVTQMGQEVILRCVPISNHLYFYWYRQILGQKVEFLVSFYNNEISEKSEIFDDQFSVERPDGSNFTLKIRSTKLEDSAMYFCASFYGTSGLLSYNEQFFGPGTRLTVL.

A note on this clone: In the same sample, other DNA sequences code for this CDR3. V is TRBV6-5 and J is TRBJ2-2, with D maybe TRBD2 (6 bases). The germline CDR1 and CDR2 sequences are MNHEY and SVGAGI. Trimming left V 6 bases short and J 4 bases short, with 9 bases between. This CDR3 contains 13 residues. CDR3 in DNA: TGTGCCAGCAGCCTGGGACTCACCGGGGAGCTGTTTTTT. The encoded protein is CASSLGLTGELFF.

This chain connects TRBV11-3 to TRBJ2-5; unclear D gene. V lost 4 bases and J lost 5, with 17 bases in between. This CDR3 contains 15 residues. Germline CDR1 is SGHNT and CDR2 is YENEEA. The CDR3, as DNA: TGTGCCAGCAGCTCTCCGGGCCCCCAAGGGGAGACCCAGTACTTC. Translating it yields CASSSPGPQGETQYF. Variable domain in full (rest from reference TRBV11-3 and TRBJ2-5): EAGVVQSPRYKIIEKKQPVAFWCNPISGHNTLYWYLQNLGQGPELLIRYENEEAVDDSQLPKDRFSAERLKGVDSTLKIQPAELGDSAVYLCASSSPGPQGETQYFGPGTRLLVL.

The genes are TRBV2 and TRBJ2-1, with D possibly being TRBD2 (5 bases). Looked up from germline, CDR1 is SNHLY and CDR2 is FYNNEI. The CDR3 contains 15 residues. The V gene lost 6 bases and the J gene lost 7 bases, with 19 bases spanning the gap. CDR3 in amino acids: CASRGSGFGLNEQFF. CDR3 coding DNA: TGTGCCAGCAGGGGGTCGGGGTTCGGGCTAAATGAGCAGTTCTTC.

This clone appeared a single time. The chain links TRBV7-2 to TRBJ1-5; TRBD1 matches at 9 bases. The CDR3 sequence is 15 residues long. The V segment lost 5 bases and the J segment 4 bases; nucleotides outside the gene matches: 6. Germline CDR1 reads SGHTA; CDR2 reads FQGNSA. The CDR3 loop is CASSQGQGANQPQHF. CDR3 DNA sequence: TGTGCCAGCAGCCAGGGACAGGGAGCAAATCAGCCCCAGCATTTT.

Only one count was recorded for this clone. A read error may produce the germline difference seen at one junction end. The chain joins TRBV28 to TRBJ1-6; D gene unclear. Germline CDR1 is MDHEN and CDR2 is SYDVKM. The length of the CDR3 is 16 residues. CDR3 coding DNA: TGTGCCAGCAGTTTAAGGCAACGAACTTATAGTTCACCCCTCCACTTT. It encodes CASSLRQRTYSSPLHF.

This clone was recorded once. CDR3 nucleotide sequence: TGTGCCAGTAGTCCCGGGACAGGGCAAGAGACCCAGTACTTC. Amino acid sequence: CASSPGTGQETQYF. The chain couples TRBV19 to TRBJ2-5; TRBD1 aligns across 9 bases. The CDR3 has 14 amino acids. Germline values: CDR1 LNHDA, CDR2 SQIVND (reference sequence). After removal of 5 bases from V and 2 bases from J, the junction contained 3 bases not matched to a gene.

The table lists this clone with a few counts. DNA of the CDR3: TGTGCCACCTCCGACAGGGAGAATCAGCCCCAGCATTTT. Protein product: CATSDRENQPQHF. V and J are TRBV2 and TRBJ1-5; 7 bases agree with TRBD1. V shed 10 bases and J 4 bases; nucleotides not matched to a gene: 7. Looked up from germline, CDR1 is SNHLY and CDR2 is FYNNEI. This CDR3 spans 13 amino acids.

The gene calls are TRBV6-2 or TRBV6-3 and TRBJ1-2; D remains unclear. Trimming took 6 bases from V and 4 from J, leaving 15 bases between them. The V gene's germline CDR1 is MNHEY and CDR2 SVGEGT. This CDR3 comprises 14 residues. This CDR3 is CASSPPPTVYGYTF. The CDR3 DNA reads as TGTGCCAGCAGCCCACCCCCCACGGTCTATGGCTACACCTTC.